This is a list of T cell receptor beta chains from one sample in a study of T cells after yellow fever vaccination. From the 5' RACE reads, TCRdb called clonotypes with MiXCR, one entry per CDR3 protein. Of 100,000 to 150,000 distinct CDR3 sequences in the sample, over 12% were seen once. The sequencing here drew on CD8+ T cells sorted from PBMCs, taken 5 days after the yellow fever booster vaccination. The receptor set was obtained from a man between 18 and 35 years old who received the YFV17D yellow fever vaccine. The CDR3 runs from the conserved cysteine through the conserved F or W. Fields, in order: V gene, clone size, D gene, J gene, CDR3 protein, CDR3 DNA. The D gene is left open where the match is weak. The size entry is marked missing in some rows and otherwise reads once, few, many or a size class.

V: TRBV7-2; size: few; D: TRBD2; J: TRBJ2-5; CDR3: CASSIGLAGGPTQETQYF; DNA: TGTGCCAGCAGCATAGGACTAGCGGGGGGACCTACACAAGAGACCCAGTACTTC
V: TRBV12-3/TRBV12-4; size: few; D: -; J: TRBJ2-3; CDR3: CASSQIENRGDTQYF; DNA: TGTGCCAGCAGCCAGATCGAAAACCGAGGGGATACGCAGTATTTT
V: TRBV9; size: -; D: -; J: TRBJ1-4; CDR3: CASSVSSGRNEKLFF; DNA: TGTGCCAGCAGCGTTAGTTCGGGTCGGAATGAAAAACTGTTTTTT
V: TRBV4-1; size: few; D: -; J: TRBJ1-6; CDR3: CASSQFSGGYNSPLHF; DNA: TGCGCCAGCAGCCAATTTTCAGGTGGTTATAATTCACCCCTCCACTTT
V: TRBV6-2/TRBV6-3; size: -; D: -; J: TRBJ1-1; CDR3: CASRLGRNEAFF; DNA: TGTGCCAGCAGACTGGGACGGAATGAAGCTTTCTTT
V: TRBV7-2; size: -; D: -; J: TRBJ2-1; CDR3: CASAQAYNEQFF; DNA: TGTGCCAGCGCCCAAGCCTACAATGAGCAGTTCTTC
V: TRBV27; size: many; D: -; J: TRBJ2-5; CDR3: CASSLVWGYQETQYF; DNA: TGTGCCAGCAGTTTGGTCTGGGGATACCAAGAGACCCAGTACTTC
V: TRBV6-5; size: few; D: TRBD2; J: TRBJ2-1; CDR3: CASSWGLAGGLANEQFF; DNA: TGTGCCAGCAGTTGGGGACTAGCGGGGGGGCTAGCTAATGAGCAGTTCTTC
V: TRBV9; size: -; D: TRBD2; J: TRBJ2-3; CDR3: CASSVGAGSTDTQYF; DNA: TGTGCCAGCAGCGTCGGAGCGGGGTCCACAGATACGCAGTATTTT
V: TRBV6-5; size: -; D: -; J: TRBJ1-2; CDR3: CASSLPGRDYGYTF; DNA: TGTGCCAGCAGTCTCCCGGGGAGGGACTATGGCTACACCTTC
V: TRBV10-3; size: few; D: -; J: TRBJ2-1; CDR3: CATELAPYNEQFF; DNA: TGTGCCACAGAACTAGCCCCCTACAATGAGCAGTTCTTC
V: TRBV7-9; size: -; D: -; J: TRBJ2-3; CDR3: CASSLPGSSTDTQYF; DNA: TGTGCCAGCAGCCTGCCGGGTTCGAGCACAGATACGCAGTATTTT
V: TRBV20-1; size: -; D: -; J: TRBJ2-3; CDR3: CSARGRTRTDTQYF; DNA: TGCAGTGCTAGGGGGCGGACACGCACAGATACGCAGTATTTT
V: TRBV6-6; size: few; D: -; J: TRBJ2-1; CDR3: CASSYSYEQFF; DNA: TGTGCCAGCAGTTACTCGTATGAGCAGTTCTTC
V: TRBV3-1; size: -; D: TRBD1; J: TRBJ2-4; CDR3: CASSQEFLWAGTEKNIQYF; DNA: TGTGCCAGCAGCCAAGAATTCCTTTGGGCCGGGACAGAAAAAAACATTCAGTACTTC
V: TRBV7-9; size: few; D: -; J: TRBJ2-1; CDR3: CASTPDSYNEQFF; DNA: TGTGCCAGCACCCCAGACTCCTACAATGAGCAGTTCTTC
V: TRBV15; size: few; D: -; J: TRBJ1-1; CDR3: CATSRGDGNTEAFF; DNA: TGTGCCACCAGCAGAGGGGACGGTAACACTGAAGCTTTCTTT
V: TRBV5-4; size: -; D: -; J: TRBJ2-1; CDR3: CASSLDLFWNEQFF; DNA: TGTGCCAGCAGCTTGGATTTGTTTTGGAATGAGCAGTTCTTC
V: TRBV6-5; size: -; D: -; J: TRBJ1-3; CDR3: CASSFRALGNTIYF; DNA: TGTGCCAGCTCTTTTAGGGCATTGGGAAACACCATATATTTT
V: TRBV6-2/TRBV6-3; size: few; D: -; J: TRBJ2-6; CDR3: CASSYSTLSGANVLTF; DNA: TGTGCCAGCAGTTACTCGACCCTGTCTGGGGCCAACGTCCTGACTTTC
V: TRBV3-1; size: few; D: TRBD1; J: TRBJ1-2; CDR3: CASSPLLGTVNDYTF; DNA: TGTGCCAGCAGCCCTCTTCTTGGGACAGTAAATGACTACACCTTC
V: TRBV6-2/TRBV6-3; size: -; D: TRBD2; J: TRBJ2-2; CDR3: CASRPGGAGELFF; DNA: TGTGCCAGCAGGCCGGGGGGAGCCGGGGAGCTGTTTTTT
V: TRBV6-5; size: few; D: -; J: TRBJ1-1; CDR3: CASSYNPGTEAFF; DNA: TGTGCCAGCAGTTACAACCCGGGAACTGAAGCTTTCTTT
V: TRBV29-1; size: -; D: TRBD2; J: TRBJ2-1; CDR3: CSAQSGGGADEQFF; DNA: TGCAGCGCCCAGTCCGGCGGGGGGGCCGATGAGCAGTTCTTC
V: TRBV7-3; size: few; D: -; J: TRBJ2-1; CDR3: CASSWDPIGGEGNEQFF; DNA: TGTGCCAGCAGCTGGGACCCCATTGGCGGGGAAGGGAATGAGCAGTTCTTC
V: TRBV7-9; size: many; D: -; J: TRBJ2-3; CDR3: CASSSGSTDTQYF; DNA: TGTGCCAGCAGCTCGGGAAGCACAGATACGCAGTATTTT
V: TRBV7-2; size: -; D: -; J: TRBJ2-3; CDR3: CASSVTGRLTDTQYF; DNA: TGTGCCAGCAGCGTGACGGGACGGCTCACAGATACGCAGTATTTT
V: TRBV12-3/TRBV12-4; size: many; D: TRBD1; J: TRBJ1-2; CDR3: CASSRPPGTENYGYTF; DNA: TGTGCCAGCAGCAGACCCCCCGGGACAGAAAACTATGGCTACACCTTC
V: TRBV12-3/TRBV12-4; size: -; D: -; J: TRBJ2-3; CDR3: CASSFGRSAQYF; DNA: TGTGCCAGCAGTTTCGGTCGGTCGGCGCAGTATTTT
V: TRBV7-8; size: few; D: TRBD2; J: TRBJ2-3; CDR3: CASRQGTSGGISTDTQYF; DNA: TGTGCCAGCAGACAGGGCACTAGCGGGGGCATTAGCACAGATACGCAGTATTTT
V: TRBV4-1; size: -; D: -; J: TRBJ2-2; CDR3: CASSPKAGAMELPNTGELFF; DNA: TGCGCCAGCAGCCCGAAAGCGGGCGCCATGGAGCTTCCGAACACCGGGGAGCTGTTTTTT
V: TRBV11-2; size: few; D: TRBD1; J: TRBJ2-2; CDR3: CASTTGQGANTGELFF; DNA: TGTGCCAGCACTACCGGACAGGGGGCGAACACCGGGGAGCTGTTTTTT
V: TRBV4-1; size: -; D: TRBD1; J: TRBJ1-1; CDR3: CASSRHQTGGADTEAFF; DNA: TGCGCCAGCAGCCGACATCAGACAGGGGGCGCCGACACTGAAGCTTTCTTT
V: TRBV15; size: -; D: TRBD1; J: TRBJ1-5; CDR3: CATSRTGDSNQPQHF; DNA: TGTGCCACCAGTCGAACAGGGGATAGCAATCAGCCCCAGCATTTT
V: TRBV5-4; size: few; D: -; J: TRBJ1-6; CDR3: CASSFWGDTYNSPLHF; DNA: TGTGCCAGCAGCTTCTGGGGGGACACCTATAATTCACCCCTCCACTTT
V: TRBV5-1; size: -; D: -; J: TRBJ1-1; CDR3: CASSKRRMNTEAFF; DNA: TGCGCCAGCAGCAAGAGACGGATGAACACTGAAGCTTTCTTT
V: TRBV4-3; size: few; D: -; J: TRBJ2-1; CDR3: CASSQGGEGWGNEQFF; DNA: TGCGCCAGCAGCCAAGGGGGCGAGGGATGGGGAAATGAGCAGTTCTTC
V: TRBV9; size: few; D: -; J: TRBJ1-5; CDR3: CASSLQDNSNQPQHF; DNA: TGTGCCAGCAGCCTACAGGATAATAGCAATCAGCCCCAGCATTTT
V: TRBV12-3/TRBV12-4; size: -; D: TRBD1; J: TRBJ2-3; CDR3: CATARDSFTDTQYF; DNA: TGTGCCACCGCCAGGGACAGCTTCACAGATACGCAGTATTTT
V: TRBV3-1; size: -; D: -; J: TRBJ1-1; CDR3: CASQAGLNTEAFF; DNA: TGTGCCAGTCAAGCCGGATTGAACACTGAAGCTTTCTTT
V: TRBV6-5; size: few; D: TRBD2; J: TRBJ2-5; CDR3: CASRTSGGVGTQYF; DNA: TGTGCCAGCAGAACTAGCGGGGGGGTTGGGACCCAGTACTTC
V: TRBV5-1; size: -; D: -; J: TRBJ1-1; CDR3: CASSLGSGSAQTEAFF; DNA: TGCGCCAGCAGCTTGGGGTCCGGGTCAGCCCAGACTGAAGCTTTCTTT